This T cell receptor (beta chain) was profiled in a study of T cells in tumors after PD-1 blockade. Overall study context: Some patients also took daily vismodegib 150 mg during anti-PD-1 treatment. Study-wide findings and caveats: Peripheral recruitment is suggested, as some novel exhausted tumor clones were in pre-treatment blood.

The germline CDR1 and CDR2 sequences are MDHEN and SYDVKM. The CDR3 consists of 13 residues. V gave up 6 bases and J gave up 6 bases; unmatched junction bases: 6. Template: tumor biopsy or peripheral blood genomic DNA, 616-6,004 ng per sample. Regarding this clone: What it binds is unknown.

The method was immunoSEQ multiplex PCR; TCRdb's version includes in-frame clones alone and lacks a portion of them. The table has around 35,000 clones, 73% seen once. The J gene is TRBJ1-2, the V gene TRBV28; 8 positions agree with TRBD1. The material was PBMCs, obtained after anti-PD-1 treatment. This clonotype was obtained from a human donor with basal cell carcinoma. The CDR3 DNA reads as TGTGCCAGCAGGGACAGGGCTTCGGATGGCTACACCTTC. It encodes CASRDRASDGYTF.